Here is one T cell receptor beta chain with its context. The antigen remains undetermined. The data were taken from a study of T cell responses to AZD1222 COVID-19 vaccine. Measured with immunoSEQ multiplex PCR; TCRdb has only the in-frame clones, and not every one. The profile shows some 150,000 clones, under 95% of them singletons. Trimming took off 3 bases at V and 2 bases at J, with 11 bases between the two ends. The CDR3 is made up of 15 amino acids. Germline V gene data show CDR1 as SNHLY and CDR2 as FYNNEI. Broader study findings: Spike-specific TCR breadth and depth were elevated following two AZD1222 doses. A mostly white British donor set with more females was recruited, and clonal diversity was possibly underestimated. No day 14 peak samples; only post-peak repertoires were characterized.

The chain uses TRBV2 and TRBJ1-3; D may be TRBD1 (6 bases). The receptor was isolated from an adult in good health. Sequenced material: peripheral blood, taken on day 0 of MenACWY control vaccination. CDR3 DNA sequence: TGTGCCAGCAGTGAGTTAAGGACAGCTGGAAACACCATATATTTT. Encoded protein: CASSELRTAGNTIYF.